This TCR beta chain was documented in a study of blood T cell repertoires in COVID-19. The overall study: T cells, B-cell-depleted T cells, or PBMCs provided the cDNA or gDNA that served as material.

This CDR3 is 14 amino acids long. Germline CDR1 reads SGHRS; CDR2 reads YFSETQ. V was pared by 4 bases and J by 3 bases, with 13 bases between. TCRdb's table, derived via immunoSEQ multiplex PCR, lists solely in-frame clones and lacks some. The data show 300,000 or so clones, with about 87% seen just once and 3.7% held by the top ten. The TCR comes from a woman aged 40 to 55 with acute or convalescent COVID-19. Sequences were obtained from peripheral blood. The rearrangement links TRBV5-1 to TRBJ2-5; the D gene is possibly TRBD2 (5 bases). The DNA of the CDR3 is TGCGCCAGCAGCCGGGAACGGCGGGAAGAGACCCAGTACTTC. Its translation: CASSRERREETQYF.